What follows are 8 T cell receptor beta chains derived from one specimen sequenced in a study of blood T cell repertoires in COVID-19. Clones were read by immunoSEQ multiplex PCR, and TCRdb kept only the in-frame ones, dropping some. The table has 240,000 or so clones, about 80% seen once. Sequenced material: peripheral blood. The receptors derive from a woman older than 75 with acute or convalescent COVID-19.

The chain joins TRBV6-1 to TRBJ1-6; no clear D gene. CDR1 and CDR2 (germline): MNHNS, SASEGT. V was clipped by 0 bases and J by 3 bases, with 15 bases between them. CDR3 length: 18 residues. CDR3 protein: CASSEAPGHYVYNSPLHF. DNA for the CDR3: TGTGCCAGCAGTGAAGCCCCGGGTCACTACGTCTATAATTCACCCCTCCACTTT.

This clone has only one observation. J is TRBJ2-2 and V is TRBV28; D is unclear. Between the trimmed V and J ends, which lost 4 bases and 1 base, there was a span of 4 bases. The CDR3 extends over 13 amino acids. CDR1 is MDHEN and CDR2 is SYDVKM in the germline V gene. The CDR3 here is CASSSGNTGELFF. The CDR3 DNA follows: TGTGCCAGCAGTTCGGGGAACACCGGGGAGCTGTTTTTT.

V and J are TRBV19 and TRBJ1-1, with a weak D call TRBD1 (5 bases). V was shortened by 9 bases and J by 5 bases, with 16 bases between the two germline ends. Germline values: CDR1 LNHDA, CDR2 SQIVND (reference sequence). The CDR3 contains 13 residues. This CDR3 reads CARRPGHETEAFF. The CDR3 DNA reads as TGTGCCAGGCGGCCAGGGCATGAGACTGAAGCTTTCTTT.

The sample holds many counts of this clone. This sequence joins TRBV7-8 and TRBJ1-6, with 7 bases lining up with TRBD1. The CDR3 is made up of 18 amino acids. V lost 1 base and J lost 0; bases outside the gene matches: 6. The germline V gene encodes CDR1 SGHVS and CDR2 FQNEAQ. The DNA for the CDR3 is TGTGCCAGCAGCTTAGGGGCGGGACAGAGCTCCTATAATTCACCCCTCCACTTT. This gives the protein CASSLGAGQSSYNSPLHF.

This chain joins TRBV15 and TRBJ2-1, with 9 bases matching TRBD2. The CDR3 is 16 amino acids. Germline V lookup: CDR1 LNHNV, CDR2 YYDKDF (reference sequence). Trimming took 0 bases from V and 10 from J; bases not matched to a gene: 10. The CDR3 is CATSRDFGGLAGEQFF. DNA for the CDR3: TGTGCCACCAGCAGAGATTTTGGGGGACTAGCTGGGGAGCAGTTCTTC.

The chain joins TRBV19 to TRBJ2-7; 7 nucleotides agree with TRBD2. The CDR3 has 14 amino acids. Trimming at V came to 5 bases and at J to 2 bases, leaving 6 bases not matched to a gene. Germline lookup yields CDR1 LNHDA and CDR2 SQIVND (reference sequence). The CDR3 is CASSAKRGPYEQYF. The CDR3 bases are TGTGCCAGTAGTGCGAAGCGGGGCCCCTACGAGCAGTACTTC.

The V gene is TRBV27, the J gene TRBJ1-4; 7 bases are shared with TRBD1. Losses at the gene ends were 5 bases for V and 6 bases for J; bases not matched to a gene: 9. The CDR3 runs to 15 residues. Per the germline V gene, CDR1 is MNHEY and CDR2 is SMNVEV (reference sequence). The CDR3 nucleotides read TGTGCCAGCAGTGCGACGACAGGGCACGATGAAAAACTGTTTTTT. Amino acid sequence: CASSATTGHDEKLFF.

The CDR3 region is CALHLRTGETEAFF. CDR3 in DNA: TGTGCCCTTCATTTGAGGACAGGGGAGACTGAAGCTTTCTTT. This chain uses TRBV24-1 with TRBJ1-1; TRBD1 matches at 9 bases. CDR1 is KGHDR, CDR2 SFDVKD, per germline. Germline trimming cut 12 bases from V and 5 bases from J; bases unmatched to any gene: 12. The CDR3 sequence is 14 residues long.